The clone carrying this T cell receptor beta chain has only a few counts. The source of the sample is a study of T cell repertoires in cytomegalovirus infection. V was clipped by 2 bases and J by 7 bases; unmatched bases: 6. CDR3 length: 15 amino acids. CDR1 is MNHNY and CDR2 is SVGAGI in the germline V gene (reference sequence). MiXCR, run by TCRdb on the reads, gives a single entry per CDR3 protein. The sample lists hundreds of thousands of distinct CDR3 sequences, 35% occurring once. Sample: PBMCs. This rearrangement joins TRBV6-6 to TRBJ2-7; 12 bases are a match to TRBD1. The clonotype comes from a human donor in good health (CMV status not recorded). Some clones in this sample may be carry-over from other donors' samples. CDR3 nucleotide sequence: TGTGCCAGCAGTTACCCGGGACAGGGGGCGCGGGAGCAGTACTTC. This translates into CASSYPGQGAREQYF.